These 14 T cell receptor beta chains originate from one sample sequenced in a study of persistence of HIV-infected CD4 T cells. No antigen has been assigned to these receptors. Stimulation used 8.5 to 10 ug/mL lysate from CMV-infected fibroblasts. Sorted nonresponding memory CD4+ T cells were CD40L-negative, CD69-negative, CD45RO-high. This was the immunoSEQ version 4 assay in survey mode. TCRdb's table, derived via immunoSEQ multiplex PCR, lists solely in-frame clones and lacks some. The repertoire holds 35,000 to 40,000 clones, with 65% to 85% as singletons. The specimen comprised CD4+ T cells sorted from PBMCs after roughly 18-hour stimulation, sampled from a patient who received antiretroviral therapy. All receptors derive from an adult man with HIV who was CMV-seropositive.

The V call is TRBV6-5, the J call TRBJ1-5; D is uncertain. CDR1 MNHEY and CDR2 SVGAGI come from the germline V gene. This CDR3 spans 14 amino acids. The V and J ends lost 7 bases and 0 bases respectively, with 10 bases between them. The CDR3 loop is CASKRQNSNQPQHF. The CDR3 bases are TGTGCCAGCAAAAGGCAGAATAGCAATCAGCCCCAGCATTTT.

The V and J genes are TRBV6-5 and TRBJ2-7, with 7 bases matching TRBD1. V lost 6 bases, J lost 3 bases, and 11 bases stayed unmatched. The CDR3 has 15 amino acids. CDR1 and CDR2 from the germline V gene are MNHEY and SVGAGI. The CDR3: CASRDFLRDSYEQYF. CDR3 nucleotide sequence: TGTGCCAGCAGAGACTTCCTCAGGGACAGCTACGAGCAGTACTTC.

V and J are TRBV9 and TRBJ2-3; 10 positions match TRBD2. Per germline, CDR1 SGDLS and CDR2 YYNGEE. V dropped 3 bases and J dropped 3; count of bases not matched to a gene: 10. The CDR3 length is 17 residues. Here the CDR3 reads CASSAAPGLAVTDTQYF. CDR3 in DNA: TGTGCCAGCAGCGCTGCCCCCGGACTAGCGGTAACAGATACGCAGTATTTT.

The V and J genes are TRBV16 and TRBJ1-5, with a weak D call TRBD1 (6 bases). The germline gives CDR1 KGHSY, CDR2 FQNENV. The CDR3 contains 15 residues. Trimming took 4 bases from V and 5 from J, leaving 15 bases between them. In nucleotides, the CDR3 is TGTGCCAGCAGCCTTTCGGGACATAGAGATCAGCCCCAGCATTTT. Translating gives CASSLSGHRDQPQHF.

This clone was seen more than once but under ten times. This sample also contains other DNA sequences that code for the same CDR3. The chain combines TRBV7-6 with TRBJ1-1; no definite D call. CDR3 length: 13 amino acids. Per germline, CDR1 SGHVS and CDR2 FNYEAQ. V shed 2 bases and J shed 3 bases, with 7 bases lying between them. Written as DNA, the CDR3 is TGTGCCAGCAGCTTATACAGAGACACTGAAGCTTTCTTT. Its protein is CASSLYRDTEAFF.

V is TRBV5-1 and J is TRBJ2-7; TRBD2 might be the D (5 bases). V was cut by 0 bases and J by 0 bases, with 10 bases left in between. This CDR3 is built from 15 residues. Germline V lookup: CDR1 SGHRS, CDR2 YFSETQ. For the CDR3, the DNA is TGCGCCAGCAGCTTGGAGAGGGTGAGCTCCTACGAGCAGTACTTC. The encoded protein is CASSLERVSSYEQYF.

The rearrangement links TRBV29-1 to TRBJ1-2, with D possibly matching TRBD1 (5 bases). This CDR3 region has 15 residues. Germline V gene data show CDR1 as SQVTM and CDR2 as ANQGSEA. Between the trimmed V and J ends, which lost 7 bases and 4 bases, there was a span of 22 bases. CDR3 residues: CSAPRSDGASYGYTF. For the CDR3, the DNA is TGCAGCGCCCCCCGGAGCGACGGGGCTTCCTATGGCTACACCTTC.

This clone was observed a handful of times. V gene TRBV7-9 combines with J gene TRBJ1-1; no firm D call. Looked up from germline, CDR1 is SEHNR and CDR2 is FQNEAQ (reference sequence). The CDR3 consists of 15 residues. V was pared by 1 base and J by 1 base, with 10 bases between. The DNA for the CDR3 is TGTGCCAGCAGCTTAGACTGGGGTGGGAACACTGAAGCTTTCTTT. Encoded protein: CASSLDWGGNTEAFF. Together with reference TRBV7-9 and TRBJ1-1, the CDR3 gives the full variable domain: DTGVSQNPRHKITKRGQNVTFRCDPISEHNRLYWYRQTLGQGPEFLTYFQNEAQLEKSRLLSDRFSAERPKGSFSTLEIQRTEQGDSAMYLCASSLDWGGNTEAFFGQGTRLTVV.

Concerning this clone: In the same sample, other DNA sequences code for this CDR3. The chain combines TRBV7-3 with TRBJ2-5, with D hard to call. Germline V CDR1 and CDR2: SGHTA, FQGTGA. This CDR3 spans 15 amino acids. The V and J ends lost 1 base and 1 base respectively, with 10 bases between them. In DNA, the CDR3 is TGTGCCAGCAGCTTAAGGGCAGGTCGCCAAGAGACCCAGTACTTC. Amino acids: CASSLRAGRQETQYF.

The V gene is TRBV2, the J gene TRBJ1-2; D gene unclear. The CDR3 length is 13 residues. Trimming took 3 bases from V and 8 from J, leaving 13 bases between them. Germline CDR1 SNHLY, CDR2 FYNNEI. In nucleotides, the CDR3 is TGTGCCAGCAGTGAGTCCAGCTCACACGGCTACACCTTC. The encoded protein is CASSESSSHGYTF.

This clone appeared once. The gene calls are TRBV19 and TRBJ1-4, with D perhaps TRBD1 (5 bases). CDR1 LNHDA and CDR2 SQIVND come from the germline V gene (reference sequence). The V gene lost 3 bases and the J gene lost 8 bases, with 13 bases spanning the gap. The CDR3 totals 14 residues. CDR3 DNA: TGTGCCAGTAGTATTCAAGGTTGGGGCGAAAAACTGTTTTTT. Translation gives CASSIQGWGEKLFF.

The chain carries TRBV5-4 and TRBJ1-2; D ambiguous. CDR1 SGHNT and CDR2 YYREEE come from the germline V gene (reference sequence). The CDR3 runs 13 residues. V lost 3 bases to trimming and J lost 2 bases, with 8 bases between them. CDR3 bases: TGTGCCAGCAGCTCCGGACTGAACTATGGCTACACCTTC. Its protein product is CASSSGLNYGYTF.

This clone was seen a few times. Written as DNA, the CDR3 is TGCGCCAGCAGCCCTGATTCTAGCTTTGGTAATGAAAAACTGTTTTTT. Its protein product is CASSPDSSFGNEKLFF. The gene calls are TRBV4-1 and TRBJ1-4, with D hard to call. Trimming stripped 4 bases from V and 4 bases from J, with 16 bases between. The CDR3 extends over 16 amino acids. Germline-derived CDR1 and CDR2 are MGHRA and YSYEKL.

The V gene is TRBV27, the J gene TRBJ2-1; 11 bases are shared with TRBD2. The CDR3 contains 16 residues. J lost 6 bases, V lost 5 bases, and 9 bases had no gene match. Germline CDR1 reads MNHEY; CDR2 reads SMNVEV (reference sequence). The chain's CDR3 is CASSAPSGGPLNEQFF. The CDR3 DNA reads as TGTGCCAGCAGTGCCCCTAGCGGGGGGCCCCTCAATGAGCAGTTCTTC.